Given below is one TCR beta chain in context. This sample is part of a study of shared T cell receptors in the human thymus. This CDR3 spans 17 amino acids. CDR1 SGHDN and CDR2 FVKESK come from the germline V gene. V lost 0 bases and J lost 5; bases outside the gene matches: 12. TCRdb keeps only in-frame clones here, not all; method: immunoSEQ multiplex PCR. The sample yields some 700,000 clones, roughly 90% seen once. The same sample was also studied in work on human thymus T cells. From that second work: Obtained as resections during corrective heart surgery, the thymus tissue was then studied. Biased V and J segment usage appeared in thymus and peripheral blood.

J is TRBJ2-7 and V is TRBV14, with 8 nucleotides matching TRBD2. The receptor was derived from a boy under two years old with a congenital heart defect. The sequencing input was thymocytes. The CDR3 coding sequence is TGTGCCAGCAGCCAAGAATCGGCGGCGGGAGGAATCCACGAGCAGTACTTC. Its translation is CASSQESAAGGIHEQYF.